A selection of T cell receptor beta chains follows, all from one sample in a study of cytomegalovirus exposure and HLA in healthy donors. Sequenced by immunoSEQ multiplex PCR; TCRdb stores in-frame clones only, minus some. The table has about 120,000 clones, about 71% seen once. The sequenced material came from PBMCs. The receptors were sampled from a woman aged 45-59 years in good health and CMV-seronegative. CDR3s include the opening cysteine and the closing phenylalanine or tryptophan. A D gene is named only where the DNA matches it firmly. Size values are once, few and many counts, or a class for expanded clones, and some rows have none.

TRBJ2-7	NA	TRBD2	TRBV6-1	TGTGCCAGCAGTGAATCCAGCGGGAGGACCTCCGAGCAGTACTTC	CASSESSGRTSEQYF
TRBJ2-1	NA	NA	TRBV2	TGTGCCAGCAGCGGACATTACAATGAGCAGTTCTTC	CASSGHYNEQFF
TRBJ2-3	NA	TRBD2	TRBV5-4	TGTGCCAGCAGCGACGGACTAGCGGGATTCACAGATACGCAGTATTTT	CASSDGLAGFTDTQYF
TRBJ1-5	once	NA	TRBV10-2	TGCGCCAGCAGTGACGGGGTAGACGGCAATCAGCCCCAGCATTTT	CASSDGVDGNQPQHF
TRBJ2-7	NA	NA	TRBV7-9	TGTTCCAGCAGCTTAGCGATGACAGGGAGGACATCCTACGAGCAGTACTTC	CSSSLAMTGRTSYEQYF
TRBJ2-2	NA	TRBD2	TRBV29-1	TGCAGCGGGACCGGGACTACTAACACCGGGGAGCTGTTTTTT	CSGTGTTNTGELFF
TRBJ2-2	NA	NA	TRBV28	TGTGCCAGCAGTTTCCGGGATTTCCTCTGGACCGGGGAGCTGTTTTTT	CASSFRDFLWTGELFF
TRBJ2-3	NA	NA	TRBV11-2	TGTGCCAGCGGCCGGGGGAGGCGGTATGGAGATACGCAGTATTTT	CASGRGRRYGDTQYF
TRBJ2-7	NA	NA	TRBV5-4	TGTGCCAGCAGATCTGGTCCAGGCGAGCAGTACTTC	CASRSGPGEQYF
TRBJ2-6	NA	TRBD1	TRBV6-1	TGTGCCAGCAGTGGACAGGGGGCATATGGGGCCAACGTCCTGACTTTC	CASSGQGAYGANVLTF
TRBJ2-7	NA	TRBD2	TRBV5-1	TGCGCCAGCAGCCCGATACTAGCGGGAGGGGGGGAGCAGTACTTC	CASSPILAGGGEQYF
TRBJ1-2	few	TRBD1	TRBV28	TGTGCCAGCAGTTTTGGCGAGACAGGGAATAACTATGGCTACACCTTC	CASSFGETGNNYGYTF
TRBJ2-5	NA	TRBD2	TRBV7-2	TGTGCCAGCAGCGACTTACTAGCGGGAGAAGAGACCCAGTACTTC	CASSDLLAGEETQYF
TRBJ2-7	NA	TRBD1	TRBV15	TGTGCCACCAGCCGATCGTGGACAGGGGACGGAGAGCAGTACTTC	CATSRSWTGDGEQYF
TRBJ2-5	NA	NA	TRBV29-1	TGCAGCGTCGAGATTCAGGCCTACCAAGAGACCCAGTACTTC	CSVEIQAYQETQYF
TRBJ2-1	few	TRBD2	TRBV7-9	TGTGCCAGCAGCGTACTAGCGGGGGTGGGCAATGAGCAGTTCTTC	CASSVLAGVGNEQFF
TRBJ1-1	NA	TRBD1	TRBV28	TGTGCCAGCAGTCCAACCGACAGGGTTGAAGCTTTCTTT	CASSPTDRVEAFF
TRBJ2-7	few	TRBD2	TRBV27	TGTGCCAGCACAAGGGCTAGCGGGAGCTACGAGCAGTACTTC	CASTRASGSYEQYF
TRBJ2-6	NA	NA	TRBV19	TGTGCCAGTAGTATAGAGCCTAGCTCTGGGGCCAACGTCCTGACTTTC	CASSIEPSSGANVLTF
TRBJ2-1	NA	TRBD2	TRBV19	TGTGCCAGTAGTCGACTCCCGCCTAGCGGGAGGGGTTACAATGAGCAGTTCTTC	CASSRLPPSGRGYNEQFF
TRBJ2-1	NA	NA	TRBV7-3	TGTGCCAGTAGCTTATCGGGGTCCTACAATGAGCAGTTCTTC	CASSLSGSYNEQFF
TRBJ2-3	NA	TRBD2	TRBV6-6	TGTGCCAGCAGTAAGCGGGGGGGCACAGATACGCAGTATTTT	CASSKRGGTDTQYF
TRBJ2-7	few	NA	TRBV28	TGTGCCAGCAGTTCTTTGAACAGGGAATACGAGCAGTACTTC	CASSSLNREYEQYF
TRBJ1-1	NA	NA	TRBV19	TGTGCCAGTAGTAAAGGGGCGGACACTGAAGCTTTCTTT	CASSKGADTEAFF
TRBJ2-1	NA	TRBD2	TRBV14	TGTGCCAGCAGCCTGTTTAGCGGGGGGACCCCCAATGAGCAGTTCTTC	CASSLFSGGTPNEQFF
TRBJ2-1	few	TRBD2	TRBV19	TGTGCCAGTAGTACTATCCGGGAGGCGGGTAATGAGCAGTTCTTC	CASSTIREAGNEQFF
TRBJ2-7	NA	TRBD1	TRBV19	TGTGCCAGTAGTCTAGGACAGGGGTCCTACGAGCAGTACTTC	CASSLGQGSYEQYF
TRBJ2-7	few	TRBD1	TRBV27	TGTGCCAGCAGTACAATCGGGACAGGGAGGTACGAGCAGTACTTC	CASSTIGTGRYEQYF
TRBJ1-4	once	NA	TRBV6-1	TGTGCCAGCAGGCTACAGGCTACTAATGAAAAACTGTTTTTT	CASRLQATNEKLFF
TRBJ1-1	few	NA	TRBV7-9	TGTGCCAGCAGCTTAGCATCAGGGGCGAATGAAGCTTTCTTT	CASSLASGANEAFF
TRBJ2-7	once	TRBD1	TRBV2	TGTGCCAGCAGTGAACGCGACAGGGGCCCCTACGAGCAGTACTTC	CASSERDRGPYEQYF
TRBJ2-3	NA	NA	TRBV28	TGTGCCAGCACTACCCGGACTCCGTATACGCAGTATTTT	CASTTRTPYTQYF
TRBJ1-2	NA	NA	TRBV9	TGTGCCAGCAGCGGTTGGACAGCGAGTTCTATCGGCTACACCTTC	CASSGWTASSIGYTF
TRBJ2-3	once	TRBD2	TRBV25-1	TGTGCCAGCAGTGAAGGGAGGGCAGTACCTAGCACAGATACGCAGTATTTT	CASSEGRAVPSTDTQYF
TRBJ1-2	few	TRBD1	TRBV5-4	TGTGCCAGCAGCTACGGGACAGCGTACTATGGCTACACCTTC	CASSYGTAYYGYTF
TRBJ2-1	once	NA	TRBV7-2	TGTGCCAGCAGCTTAGCGGGAGCTCGAGAGCAGTTCTTC	CASSLAGAREQFF
TRBJ1-2	NA	TRBD1	TRBV5-4	TGTGCCAGCAGCTTAATCCCCAGCAAACAGGGGAGTACTGGCTACACCTTC	CASSLIPSKQGSTGYTF
TRBJ2-5	NA	TRBD1	TRBV18	TGTGCCAGCTCCCCCAGACAGGGCGAAGAGACCCAGTACTTC	CASSPRQGEETQYF
TRBJ1-1	few	NA	TRBV30	TGTGCCTGGAGTGGGTCGGGGATAACTGAAGCTTTCTTT	CAWSGSGITEAFF
TRBJ2-2	once	NA	TRBV5-4	TGTGCCAGCAGCCCCGGGGCCGGGGAGCTGTTTTTT	CASSPGAGELFF
TRBJ2-5	NA	NA	TRBV20-1	TGCAGTGCGCTGGCGGGGGAGACCCAGTACTTC	CSALAGETQYF
TRBJ1-4	NA	TRBD1	TRBV6-5	TGTGCCAGCAGCCCGACAGGGAGGCATGAAAAACTGTTTTTT	CASSPTGRHEKLFF
TRBJ1-5	NA	TRBD1	TRBV27	TGTGCCAGCAGTCTACTACAGGGGAGTCAGCCCCAGCATTTT	CASSLLQGSQPQHF
TRBJ2-5	NA	NA	TRBV9	TGTGCCAGCAGCGATTCCGGGTTTCAAGAGACCCAGTACTTC	CASSDSGFQETQYF
TRBJ2-4	NA	NA	TRBV27	TGTGCCAGCTCCCCCACAATTTGGTTGAACATTCAGTACTTC	CASSPTIWLNIQYF
TRBJ2-7	NA	NA	TRBV4-1	TGCGCCAGCAGCCAGCGACTAGTGGCTTCCTACGAGCAGTACTTC	CASSQRLVASYEQYF
TRBJ2-7	NA	TRBD1	TRBV28	TGTGCCACCACAGGGGCCTGGGTAGACGAGCAGTACTTC	CATTGAWVDEQYF
TRBJ2-1	NA	NA	TRBV6-5	TGTGCCAGCAGCGGAACTAGTGGGCCCTACAATGAGCAGTTCTTC	CASSGTSGPYNEQFF
TRBJ2-5	NA	TRBD1	TRBV19	TGTGCCAGTAGTATCTCACAGGGGTACCAAGAGACCCAGTACTTC	CASSISQGYQETQYF
TRBJ1-5	NA	NA	TRBV5-4	TGTGCCAGCAGCAATCAGGGAATCGGCAATCAGCCCCAGCATTTT	CASSNQGIGNQPQHF
TRBJ2-7	NA	NA	TRBV28	TGTGCCAGCAGTTTATGGCCCCTCGAGCAGTACTTC	CASSLWPLEQYF
TRBJ2-1	NA	TRBD1	TRBV11-1	TGTGCCAGCAGGGCCGGGACAGGGCCTATCAATGAGCAGTTCTTC	CASRAGTGPINEQFF
TRBJ2-5	once	TRBD2	TRBV25-1	TGTGCCAGCAGTCTTTGGGGGGGTGGGGTAGAGACCCAGTACTTC	CASSLWGGGVETQYF
TRBJ1-1	NA	NA	TRBV5-4	TGTGCCAGCAGCCTGGACAGAAACACTGAAGCTTTCTTT	CASSLDRNTEAFF
TRBJ2-1	NA	NA	TRBV6-5	TGTGCCACCCTCCGTAGGGGGAGACCCTACAATGAGCAGTTCTTC	CATLRRGRPYNEQFF
TRBJ2-5	few	TRBD2	TRBV7-3	TGTGCCAGCAGCCAAGGGACTAGCGGCAGACAGTACTTC	CASSQGTSGRQYF
TRBJ2-7	NA	TRBD2	TRBV19	TGTGCCAGTAGTGGTTATACAAGGACTAGCGGGAGACCCTTGCCGATTTACGAGCAGTACTTC	CASSGYTRTSGRPLPIYEQYF